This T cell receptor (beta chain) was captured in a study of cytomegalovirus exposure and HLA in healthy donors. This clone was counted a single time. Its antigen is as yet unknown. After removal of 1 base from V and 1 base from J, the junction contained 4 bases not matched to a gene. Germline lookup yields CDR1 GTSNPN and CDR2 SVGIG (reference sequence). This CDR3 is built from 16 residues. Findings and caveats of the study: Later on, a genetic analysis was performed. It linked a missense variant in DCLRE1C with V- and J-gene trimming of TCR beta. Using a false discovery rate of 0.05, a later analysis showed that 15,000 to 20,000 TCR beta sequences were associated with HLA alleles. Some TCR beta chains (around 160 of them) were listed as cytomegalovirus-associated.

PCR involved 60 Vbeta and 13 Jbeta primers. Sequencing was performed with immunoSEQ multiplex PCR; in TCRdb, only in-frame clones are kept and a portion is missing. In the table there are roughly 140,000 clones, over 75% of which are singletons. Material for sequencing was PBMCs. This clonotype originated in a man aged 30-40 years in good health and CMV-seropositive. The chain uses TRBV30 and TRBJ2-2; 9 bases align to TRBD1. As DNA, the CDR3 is TGTGCCTGGAGTGACGGGACAGGGAGGAACACCGGGGAGCTGTTTTTT. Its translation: CAWSDGTGRNTGELFF.